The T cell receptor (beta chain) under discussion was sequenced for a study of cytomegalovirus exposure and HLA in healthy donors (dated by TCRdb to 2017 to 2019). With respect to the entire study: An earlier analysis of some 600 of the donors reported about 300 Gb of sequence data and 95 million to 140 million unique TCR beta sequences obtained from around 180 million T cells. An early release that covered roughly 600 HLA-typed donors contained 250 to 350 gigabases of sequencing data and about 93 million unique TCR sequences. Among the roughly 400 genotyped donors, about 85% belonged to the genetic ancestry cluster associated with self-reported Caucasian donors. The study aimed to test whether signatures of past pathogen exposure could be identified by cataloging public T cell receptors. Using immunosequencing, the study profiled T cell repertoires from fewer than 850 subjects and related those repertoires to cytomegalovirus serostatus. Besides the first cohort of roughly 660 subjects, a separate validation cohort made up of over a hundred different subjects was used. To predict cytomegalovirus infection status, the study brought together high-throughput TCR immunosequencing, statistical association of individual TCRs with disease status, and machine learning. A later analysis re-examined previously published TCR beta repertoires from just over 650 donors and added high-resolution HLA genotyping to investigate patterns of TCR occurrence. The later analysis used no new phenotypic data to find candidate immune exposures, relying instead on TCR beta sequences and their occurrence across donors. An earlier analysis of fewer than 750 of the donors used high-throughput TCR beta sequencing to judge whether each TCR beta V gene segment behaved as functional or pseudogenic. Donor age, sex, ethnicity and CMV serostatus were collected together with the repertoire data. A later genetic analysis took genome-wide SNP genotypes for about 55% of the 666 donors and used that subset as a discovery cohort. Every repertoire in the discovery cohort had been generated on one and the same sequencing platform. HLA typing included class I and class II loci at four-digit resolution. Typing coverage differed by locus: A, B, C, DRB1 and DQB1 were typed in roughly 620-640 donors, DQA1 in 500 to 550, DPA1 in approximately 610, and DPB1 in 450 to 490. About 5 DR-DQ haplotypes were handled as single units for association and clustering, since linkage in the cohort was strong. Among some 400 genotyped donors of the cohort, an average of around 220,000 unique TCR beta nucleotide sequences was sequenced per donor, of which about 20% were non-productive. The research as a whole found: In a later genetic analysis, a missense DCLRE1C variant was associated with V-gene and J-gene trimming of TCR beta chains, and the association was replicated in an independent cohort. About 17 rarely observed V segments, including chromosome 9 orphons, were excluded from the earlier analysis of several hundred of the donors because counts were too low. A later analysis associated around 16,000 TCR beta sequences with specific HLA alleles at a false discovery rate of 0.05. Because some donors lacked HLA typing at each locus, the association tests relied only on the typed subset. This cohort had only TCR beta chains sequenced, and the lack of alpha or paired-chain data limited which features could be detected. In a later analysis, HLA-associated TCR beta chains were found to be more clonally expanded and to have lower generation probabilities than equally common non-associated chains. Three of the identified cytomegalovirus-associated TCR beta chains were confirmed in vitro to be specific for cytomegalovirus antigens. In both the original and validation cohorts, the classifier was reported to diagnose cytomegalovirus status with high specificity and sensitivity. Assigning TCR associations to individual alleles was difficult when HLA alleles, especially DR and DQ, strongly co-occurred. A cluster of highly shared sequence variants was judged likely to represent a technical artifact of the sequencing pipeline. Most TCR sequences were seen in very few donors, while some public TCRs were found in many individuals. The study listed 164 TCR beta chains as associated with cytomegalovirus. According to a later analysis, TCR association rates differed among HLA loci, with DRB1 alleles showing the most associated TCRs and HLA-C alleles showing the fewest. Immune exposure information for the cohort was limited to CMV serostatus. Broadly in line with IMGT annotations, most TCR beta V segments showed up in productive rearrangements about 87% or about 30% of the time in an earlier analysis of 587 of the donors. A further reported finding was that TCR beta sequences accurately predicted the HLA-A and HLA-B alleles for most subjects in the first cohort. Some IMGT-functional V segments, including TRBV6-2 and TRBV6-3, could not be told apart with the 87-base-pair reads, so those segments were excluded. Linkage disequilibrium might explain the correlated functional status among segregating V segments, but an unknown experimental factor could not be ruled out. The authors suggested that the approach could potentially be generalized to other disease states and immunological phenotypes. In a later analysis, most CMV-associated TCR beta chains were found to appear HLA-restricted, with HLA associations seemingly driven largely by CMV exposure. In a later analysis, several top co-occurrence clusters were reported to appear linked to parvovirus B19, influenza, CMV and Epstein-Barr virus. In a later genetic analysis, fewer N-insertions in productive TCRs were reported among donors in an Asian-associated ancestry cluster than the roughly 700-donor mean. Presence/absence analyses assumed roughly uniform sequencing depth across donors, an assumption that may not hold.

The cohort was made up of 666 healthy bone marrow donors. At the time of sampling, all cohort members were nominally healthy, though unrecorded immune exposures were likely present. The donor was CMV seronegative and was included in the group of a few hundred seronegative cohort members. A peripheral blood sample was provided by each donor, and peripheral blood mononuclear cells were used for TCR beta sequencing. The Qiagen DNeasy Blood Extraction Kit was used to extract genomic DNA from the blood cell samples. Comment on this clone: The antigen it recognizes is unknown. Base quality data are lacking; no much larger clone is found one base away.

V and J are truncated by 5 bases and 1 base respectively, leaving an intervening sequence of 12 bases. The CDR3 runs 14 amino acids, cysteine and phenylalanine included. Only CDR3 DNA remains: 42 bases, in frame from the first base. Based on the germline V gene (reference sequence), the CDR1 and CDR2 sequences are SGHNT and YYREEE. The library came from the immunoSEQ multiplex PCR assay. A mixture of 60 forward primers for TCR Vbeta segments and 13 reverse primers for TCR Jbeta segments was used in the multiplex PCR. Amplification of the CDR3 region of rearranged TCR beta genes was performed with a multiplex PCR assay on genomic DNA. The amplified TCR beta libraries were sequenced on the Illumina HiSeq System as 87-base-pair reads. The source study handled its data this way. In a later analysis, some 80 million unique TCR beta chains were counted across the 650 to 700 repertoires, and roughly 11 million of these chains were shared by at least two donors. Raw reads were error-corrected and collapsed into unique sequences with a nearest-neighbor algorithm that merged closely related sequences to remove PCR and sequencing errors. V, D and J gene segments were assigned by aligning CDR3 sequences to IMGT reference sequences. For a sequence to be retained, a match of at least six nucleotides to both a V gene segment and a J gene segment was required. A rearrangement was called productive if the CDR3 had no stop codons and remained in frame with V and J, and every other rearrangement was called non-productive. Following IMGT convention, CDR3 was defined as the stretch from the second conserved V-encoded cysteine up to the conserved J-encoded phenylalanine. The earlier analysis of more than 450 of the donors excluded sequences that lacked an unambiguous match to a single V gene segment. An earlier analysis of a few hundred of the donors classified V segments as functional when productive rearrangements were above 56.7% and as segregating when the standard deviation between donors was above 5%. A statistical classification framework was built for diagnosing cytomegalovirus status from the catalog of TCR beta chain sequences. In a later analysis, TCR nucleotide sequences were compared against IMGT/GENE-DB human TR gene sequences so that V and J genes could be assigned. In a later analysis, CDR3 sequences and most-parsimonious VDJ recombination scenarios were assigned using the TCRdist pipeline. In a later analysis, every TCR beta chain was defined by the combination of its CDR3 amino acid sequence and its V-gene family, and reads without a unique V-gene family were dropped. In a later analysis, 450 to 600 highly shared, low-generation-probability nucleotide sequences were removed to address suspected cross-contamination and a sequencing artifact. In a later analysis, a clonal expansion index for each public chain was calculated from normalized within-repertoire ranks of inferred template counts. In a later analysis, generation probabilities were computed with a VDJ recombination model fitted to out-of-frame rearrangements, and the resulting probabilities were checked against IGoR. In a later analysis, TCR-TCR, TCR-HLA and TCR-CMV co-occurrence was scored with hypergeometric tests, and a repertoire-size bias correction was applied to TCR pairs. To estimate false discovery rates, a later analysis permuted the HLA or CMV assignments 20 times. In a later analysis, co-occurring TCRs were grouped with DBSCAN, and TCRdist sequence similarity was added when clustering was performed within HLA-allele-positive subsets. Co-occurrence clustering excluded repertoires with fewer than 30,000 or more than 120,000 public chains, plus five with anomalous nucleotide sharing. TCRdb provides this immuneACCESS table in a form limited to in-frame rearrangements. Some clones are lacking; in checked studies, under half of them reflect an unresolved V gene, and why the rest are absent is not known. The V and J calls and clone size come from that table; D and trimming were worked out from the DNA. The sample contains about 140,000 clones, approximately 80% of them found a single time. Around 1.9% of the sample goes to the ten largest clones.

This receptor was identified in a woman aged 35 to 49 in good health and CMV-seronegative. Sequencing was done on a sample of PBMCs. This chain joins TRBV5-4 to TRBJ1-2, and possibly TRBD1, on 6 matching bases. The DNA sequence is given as TGTGCCAGCAGGTCGGGGGGCAGTAACTATGGCTACACCTTC. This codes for CASRSGGSNYGYTF. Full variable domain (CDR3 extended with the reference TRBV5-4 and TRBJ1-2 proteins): ETGVTQSPTHLIKTRGQQVTLRCSSQSGHNTVSWYQQALGQGPQFIFQYYREEENGRGNFPPRFSGLQFPNYSSELNVNALELDDSALYLCASRSGGSNYGYTFGSGTRLTVV.